This TCR beta chain comes out of a study of blood T cell repertoires in COVID-19. Across the whole study: The samples span acute and convalescent COVID-19 from the United States, Italy and Spain. Sample material is recorded as cDNA or gDNA derived from T cells, B-cell-depleted T cells, or PBMCs.

CDR1 is SGHRS, CDR2 YFSETQ, per germline. The CDR3 has 16 residues. The ends lost 0 bases at V and 4 bases at J; junction bases unmatched: 5. Authors' methods: Cell counts per sample came from amplifying reference gene primers. Produced via immunoSEQ multiplex PCR; TCRdb's table is partial and in-frame only. The D gene and trimming were derived from the DNA, and the V and J assignments and clone size from that table. The sample records 250,000 to 300,000 clones, 83% being singletons. This sequence was found in a man older than 75 with acute or convalescent COVID-19. This sequence joins TRBV5-1 and TRBJ1-1, with 11 bases lining up with TRBD1. Sample: peripheral blood. The CDR3 DNA sequence: TGCGCCAGCAGCTTGGCTAGGGACAGGGGGGCCACTGAAGCTTTCTTT. Protein sequence: CASSLARDRGATEAFF.